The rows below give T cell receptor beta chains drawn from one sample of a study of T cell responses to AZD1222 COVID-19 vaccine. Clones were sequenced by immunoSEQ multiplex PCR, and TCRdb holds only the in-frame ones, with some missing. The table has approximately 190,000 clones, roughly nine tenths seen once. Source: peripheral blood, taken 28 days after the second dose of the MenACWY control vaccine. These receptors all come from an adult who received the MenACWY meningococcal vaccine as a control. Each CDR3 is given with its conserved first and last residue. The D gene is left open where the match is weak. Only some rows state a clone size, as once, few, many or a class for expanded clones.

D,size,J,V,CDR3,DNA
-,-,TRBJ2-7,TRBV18,CASSLDLEPLEQYF,TGTGCCAGCTCCCTAGACCTAGAGCCTTTAGAGCAGTACTTC
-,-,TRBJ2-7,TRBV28,CASSTPGTTYEQYF,TGTGCCAGCAGCACCCCGGGGACCACCTACGAGCAGTACTTC
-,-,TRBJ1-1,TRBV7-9,CASSLAGGGRKAFF,TGTGCCAGCAGCTTAGCAGGGGGAGGTCGGAAAGCTTTCTTT
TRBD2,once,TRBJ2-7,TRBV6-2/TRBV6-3,CASSYSGREGEQYF,TGTGCCAGCAGTTACTCCGGCAGGGAGGGCGAGCAGTACTTC
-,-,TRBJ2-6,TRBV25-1,CASGRDLSGANVLTF,TGTGCCAGCGGTCGGGATCTCTCTGGGGCCAACGTCCTGACTTTC
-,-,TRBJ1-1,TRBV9,CASSAQQGFGTEAFF,TGTGCCAGCAGCGCGCAACAGGGTTTCGGCACTGAAGCTTTCTTT
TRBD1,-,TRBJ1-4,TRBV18,CASSPPGTGLNEKLFF,TGTGCCAGCTCACCACCAGGGACAGGGTTGAATGAAAAACTGTTTTTT
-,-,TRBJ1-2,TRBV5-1,CASSLGEGYTF,TGCGCCAGCAGCTTGGGAGAGGGCTACACCTTC
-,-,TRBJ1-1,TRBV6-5,CASQENTEAFF,TGTGCCAGTCAGGAGAACACTGAAGCTTTCTTT
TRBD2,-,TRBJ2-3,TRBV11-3,CASSLGAGGPTDTQYF,TGTGCCAGCAGCTTAGGGGCGGGAGGGCCAACAGATACGCAGTATTTT
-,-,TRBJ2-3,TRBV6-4,CASSVQPTPSTDTQYF,TGTGCCAGCAGTGTGCAGCCCACCCCTAGCACAGATACGCAGTATTTT
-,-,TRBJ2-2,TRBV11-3,CASSLGVGGIGELFF,TGTGCCAGCAGCTTAGGGGTAGGAGGGATCGGGGAGCTGTTTTTT
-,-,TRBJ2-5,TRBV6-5,CASSYPRGREETQYF,TGTGCCAGCAGTTACCCAAGGGGCCGGGAGGAGACCCAGTACTTC
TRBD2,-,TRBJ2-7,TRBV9,CASSVGPAGYHEQYF,TGTGCCAGCAGCGTAGGTCCAGCGGGATACCACGAGCAGTACTTC